A single sample is the source of the 32 T cell receptor beta chains below, sequenced in a study of blood T cell repertoires in COVID-19. Assay used: immunoSEQ multiplex PCR; TCRdb lists only in-frame clones, some missing. The sample records about 97,000 clones, roughly nine tenths being singletons. Sequencing input: peripheral blood. Receptors originate from a man in his sixties with acute or convalescent COVID-19.

The CDR3 bases are TGCGCCAGCAGCTTAACAGGTTCTAACTATGGCTACACCTTC. Amino acid sequence: CASSLTGSNYGYTF. The rearrangement links TRBV5-1 to TRBJ1-2; perhaps TRBD1 as D (5 bases). Germline values: CDR1 SGHRS, CDR2 YFSETQ. Trimming pared 2 bases from V and 0 bases from J, leaving 8 bases between. The CDR3 has 14 residues.

This sequence joins TRBV3-1 (or the pseudogene TRBV3-2) and TRBJ1-2; D is perhaps TRBD1 (5 bases). Trimming shortened V by 1 base and J by 4 bases, and 13 bases separated the two germline ends. The CDR3 extends over 15 amino acids. CDR1 and CDR2 from the germline V gene are LGHDT and YNNKEL (reference sequence). The CDR3 DNA sequence: TGTGCCAGCAGCCAAGCGGAGGAGGGGAGCTATGGCTACACCTTC. Translating gives CASSQAEEGSYGYTF.

This clone was seen a single time. DNA for the CDR3: TGTGCCACTCACAACCCTTCAGAGGCGAACACCGGGGAGCTGTTTTTT. Translating gives CATHNPSEANTGELFF. The chain links TRBV10-3 to TRBJ2-2; the D is unclear. The CDR3 contains 16 residues. Trimming stripped 10 bases from V and 0 bases from J, with 18 bases between. Germline assignment: CDR1 ENHRY and CDR2 SYGVKD.

This chain connects TRBV6-5 to TRBJ1-4; tentatively, D is TRBD1 (6 bases). Germline assignment: CDR1 MNHEY and CDR2 SVGAGI. The length of the CDR3 is 15 residues. The germline V and J ends were trimmed by 0 bases and 5 bases, with 10 bases remaining between them. The CDR3 loop is CASSYSGTRNEKLFF. In nucleotides, the CDR3 is TGTGCCAGCAGTTACTCGGGGACAAGGAATGAAAAACTGTTTTTT.

CDR3 nucleotide sequence: TGTGCCAGCAGTGGGGGACAGGGGCCCCTAAATGAAAAACTGTTTTTT. Protein sequence: CASSGGQGPLNEKLFF. J is TRBJ1-4 and V is TRBV28; 10 bases agree with TRBD1. The CDR3 spans 16 residues. With V trimmed by 5 bases and J by 5 bases, 8 bases remained unmatched. The germline CDR1 and CDR2 sequences are MDHEN and SYDVKM.

This chain joins TRBV19 and TRBJ1-4; unclear D gene. Germline assignment: CDR1 LNHDA and CDR2 SQIVND (reference sequence). Trimming removed 9 bases at V and 5 bases at J, with 13 bases between. This CDR3 contains 13 residues. The CDR3 loop is CASSIIQNEKLFF. DNA for the CDR3: TGTGCCAGCTCTATAATCCAAAATGAAAAACTGTTTTTT.

V usage is TRBV28 and J usage is TRBJ1-5, with D hard to call. Germline V gene data show CDR1 as MDHEN and CDR2 as SYDVKM. The CDR3 is 13 amino acids. The V gene lost 2 bases and the J gene lost 9 bases, with 11 bases spanning the gap. CDR3 coding DNA: TGTGCCAGCAGTTTAGAGGACTCGGGGCCCCAGCATTTT. The encoded protein is CASSLEDSGPQHF. The entire variable domain, with the rest obtained from reference TRBV28 and TRBJ1-5, is as follows: DVKVTQSSRYLVKRTGEKVFLECVQDMDHENMFWYRQDPGLGLRLIYFSYDVKMKEKGDIPEGYSVSREKKERFSLILESASTNQTSMYLCASSLEDSGPQHFGDGTRLSIL.

J is TRBJ1-1 and V is TRBV11-3; no clear D gene. This CDR3 contains 13 residues. V lost 3 bases to trimming and J lost 1 base, with 6 bases between them. The germline gives CDR1 SGHNT, CDR2 YENEEA. The CDR3 sequence: CASSFEGNTEAFF. In DNA, the CDR3 is TGTGCCAGCAGCTTCGAGGGGAACACTGAAGCTTTCTTT.

The rearrangement joins TRBV2 to TRBJ1-1; D call uncertain. V was clipped by 8 bases and J by 4 bases, with 5 bases between them. The CDR3 contains 10 residues. The V gene's germline CDR1 is SNHLY and CDR2 FYNNEI. The CDR3 nucleotides are TGTGCCAGCTTGAGCACTGAAGCTTTCTTT. Translation: CASLSTEAFF.

The rearrangement links TRBV5-1 to TRBJ1-1, with D unclear. V lost 3 bases and J lost 3, with 18 bases in between. CDR3 size: 16 residues. Germline V gene lookup returns CDR1 SGHRS and CDR2 YFSETQ. The chain's CDR3 is CASSSRGEGSYTEAFF. DNA of the CDR3: TGCGCCAGCAGCTCCCGGGGTGAAGGATCTTACACTGAAGCTTTCTTT.

The chain carries TRBV6-5 and TRBJ1-5, with D possibly being TRBD1 (5 bases). Germline loops: CDR1 MNHEY, CDR2 SVGAGI. The CDR3 has 13 amino acids. V lost 2 bases to trimming and J lost 4 bases, with 6 bases between them. CDR3 region: CASSYRGNQPQHF. CDR3 coding DNA: TGTGCCAGCAGTTACAGGGGTAATCAGCCCCAGCATTTT.

The chain uses TRBV5-1 and TRBJ1-1; a possible D gene is TRBD1 (6 bases). This CDR3 region has 13 residues. V was pared by 3 bases and J by 6 bases, with 12 bases between. CDR1 SGHRS and CDR2 YFSETQ come from the germline V gene. CDR3 sequence: CASSSDRQAEAFF. The CDR3 DNA reads as TGCGCCAGCAGCTCCGATCGACAGGCTGAAGCTTTCTTT.

This sequence joins TRBV6-5 and TRBJ1-2; 7 bases line up with TRBD1. Trimming cost V 7 bases and J 0 bases; bases outside gene matches: 5. Germline CDR1 reads MNHEY; CDR2 reads SVGAGI. The CDR3 runs 14 residues. Here the CDR3 DNA reads TGTGCCAGCACGGGGACAGTTACTAACTATGGCTACACCTTC. Protein product: CASTGTVTNYGYTF.

The chain joins TRBV3-1 (or the pseudogene TRBV3-2) to TRBJ2-7; D remains unclear. The CDR3 is 15 residues long. The germline V gene encodes CDR1 LGHDT and CDR2 YNNKEL (reference sequence). Trimming took 1 base from V and 1 from J, leaving 11 bases between them. As DNA, the CDR3 is TGTGCCAGCAGCCAAGTCCGAGTCTCATCCTACGAGCAGTACTTC. As protein: CASSQVRVSSYEQYF.

This chain links TRBV10-3 with TRBJ2-5; 9 bases line up with TRBD2. Trimming cost V 2 bases and J 1 base; bases outside gene matches: 5. Germline V gene data show CDR1 as ENHRY and CDR2 as SYGVKD. CDR3 length equals 16 residues. The CDR3 here is CAISETIAGAQETQYF. CDR3 coding DNA: TGTGCCATCAGTGAGACCATAGCGGGGGCCCAAGAGACCCAGTACTTC.

This chain uses TRBV18 with TRBJ1-1; no clear D gene. Per germline, CDR1 KGHSH and CDR2 LQKENI. Trimming removed 3 bases from V and 1 base from J, with 15 bases in between. CDR3 size: 16 residues. CDR3 in amino acids: CASSPQAPGGNTEAFF. The CDR3 region has the DNA TGTGCCAGCTCACCGCAAGCACCCGGTGGGAACACTGAAGCTTTCTTT.

The chain links TRBV27 to TRBJ1-2; maybe TRBD1 (5 bases). This CDR3 is 15 amino acids long. Trimming took 3 bases from V and 8 from J, leaving 19 bases between them. Germline V gene data show CDR1 as MNHEY and CDR2 as SMNVEV (reference sequence). The CDR3 nucleotides read TGTGCCAGCAGTTTTGATCACAGGCGGTTGGGGGGCTACACCTTC. Residues: CASSFDHRRLGGYTF.

The chain carries TRBV19 and TRBJ1-2, with 7 bases identical to TRBD1. The J segment lost 7 bases and the V segment lost 2 bases, leaving 13 bases of the junction unmatched. Germline-derived CDR1 and CDR2 are LNHDA and SQIVND (reference sequence). The CDR3 is 16 residues long. For the CDR3, the DNA is TGTGCCAGTAGTATATCCCCAGACAGGGCCTGGGTTGGCTACACCTTC. Translating it yields CASSISPDRAWVGYTF.

The chain links TRBV29-1 to TRBJ1-1; D possibly corresponds to TRBD1 (6 bases). Germline CDR1 is SQVTM and CDR2 is ANQGSEA. The CDR3 totals 15 residues. Trimming stripped 3 bases from V and 0 bases from J, with 14 bases between. In DNA form, the CDR3 reads TGCAGCGTTGAGGGGGCCCTAAAGGTGAACACTGAAGCTTTCTTT. Protein: CSVEGALKVNTEAFF.

This chain links TRBV6-1 with TRBJ1-2; possibly TRBD1 for D (6 bases). Germline V gene lookup returns CDR1 MNHNS and CDR2 SASEGT. Deletions cut 4 bases from V and 0 bases from J, with 15 bases between. The CDR3 runs to 16 residues. CDR3 amino acids: CASSVITGISNYGYTF. CDR3 in DNA: TGTGCCAGCAGTGTCATAACAGGGATCTCTAACTATGGCTACACCTTC.

J is TRBJ1-2 and V is TRBV18; 10 positions agree with TRBD1. The germline V gene has CDR1 KGHSH and CDR2 LQKENI. The J segment lost 0 bases and the V segment lost 3 bases, leaving 4 bases of the junction unmatched. CDR3 length: 16 amino acids. The DNA of the CDR3 is TGTGCCAGCTCACCGGGACAGGGGTATTCTAACTATGGCTACACCTTC. Translated: CASSPGQGYSNYGYTF.

The chain couples TRBV5-5 to TRBJ1-5; D gene unclear. Trimming stripped 2 bases from V and 4 bases from J, with 22 bases between. The CDR3 loop spans 18 amino acids. Germline CDR1 reads SGHKS; CDR2 reads YYEKEE (reference sequence). This CDR3 is CASSLGGEGTRRNQPQHF. In nucleotides, the CDR3 is TGTGCCAGCAGCTTAGGAGGAGAGGGAACGCGAAGGAATCAGCCCCAGCATTTT.

With respect to this clone: This same CDR3 is encoded by further DNA sequences in the sample. The chain has TRBV18 and TRBJ1-1; 7 nucleotides align to TRBD1. Trimming took 6 bases from V and 1 from J; bases not matched to a gene: 2. This CDR3 has 13 residues. Germline V lookup: CDR1 KGHSH, CDR2 LQKENI. CDR3 region: CASSGQANTEAFF. In DNA form, the CDR3 reads TGTGCCAGCTCCGGACAGGCGAACACTGAAGCTTTCTTT.

This chain links TRBV7-9 with TRBJ2-4, with 7 bases lining up with TRBD1. The CDR3 covers 14 residues. From germline, CDR1 is SEHNR and CDR2 FQNEAQ (reference sequence). Losses at the gene ends were 5 bases for V and 4 bases for J; bases not matched to a gene: 5. CDR3 residues: CASSTGTAKNIQYF. The CDR3 coding sequence is TGTGCCAGCAGCACCGGGACAGCGAAAAACATTCAGTACTTC.

This clone turned up a few times. This sequence joins TRBV2 and TRBJ1-1; perhaps TRBD1 as D (5 bases). The CDR3 consists of 13 residues. Looked up from germline, CDR1 is SNHLY and CDR2 is FYNNEI. Trimming cost V 5 bases and J 3 bases, with 10 bases left between them. The CDR3 spells CASSLGGDTEAFF. In DNA, the CDR3 is TGTGCCAGCAGTCTCGGGGGGGACACTGAAGCTTTCTTT.

As DNA, the CDR3 is TGTGCCAGCAGCCGTCCCCAGGTGGATCAGCCCCAGCATTTT. This gives the protein CASSRPQVDQPQHF. The chain has TRBV6-6 and TRBJ1-5; D is unclear. Germline V lookup: CDR1 MNHNY, CDR2 SVGAGI (reference sequence). This CDR3 has 14 residues. V was trimmed by 6 bases and J by 5 bases, leaving 14 bases between them.

The genes are TRBV6-6 and TRBJ1-5; D remains ambiguous. The V and J ends lost 5 bases and 1 base respectively, with 9 bases between them. Germline V gene data show CDR1 as MNHNY and CDR2 as SVGAGI (reference sequence). The CDR3 spans 14 residues. DNA of the CDR3: TGTGCCAGCAGTCAACAGACCAGCAATCAGCCCCAGCATTTT. Its translation: CASSQQTSNQPQHF.

This clone was observed a single time. The V call is TRBV7-9, the J call TRBJ2-2, with D possibly being TRBD2 (6 bases). V lost 8 bases to trimming and J lost 4 bases, with 26 bases between them. The CDR3 contains 18 residues. Germline CDR1 is SEHNR and CDR2 is FQNEAQ (reference sequence). CDR3 DNA: TGTGCCAGCCCACCCGGACGCCGGGGGAGCGAGGGCACCGGGGAGCTGTTTTTT. Translation: CASPPGRRGSEGTGELFF.

V is TRBV7-9 and J is TRBJ1-2; 7 nucleotides match TRBD1. Unmatched junction bases numbered 7, after V lost 5 bases and J lost 4 bases. Germline V gives CDR1 SEHNR, CDR2 FQNEAQ (reference sequence). The CDR3 runs 14 residues. The CDR3 is CASSGQGGAYGYTF. DNA for the CDR3: TGTGCCAGCAGCGGGCAGGGGGGAGCCTATGGCTACACCTTC.

V is TRBV19 and J is TRBJ2-3, with 9 bases fitting TRBD2. Germline V gene lookup returns CDR1 LNHDA and CDR2 SQIVND (reference sequence). V trimming: 7 bases; J trimming: 3 bases; junction bases outside the gene matches: 2. There are 13 residues in the CDR3. This CDR3 is CASKAGGTDTQYF. CDR3 nucleotide sequence: TGTGCCAGTAAAGCGGGGGGAACAGATACGCAGTATTTT. The full variable domain, its missing parts supplied by reference TRBV19 and TRBJ2-3, is DGGITQSPKYLFRKEGQNVTLSCEQNLNHDAMYWYRQDPGQGLRLIYYSQIVNDFQKGDIAEGYSVSREKKESFPLTVTSAQKNPTAFYLCASKAGGTDTQYFGPGTRLTVL.

V is TRBV5-8 and J is TRBJ1-2, with a possible D match to TRBD1 (6 bases). V shed 0 bases and J shed 6 bases, with 9 bases lying between them. The CDR3 contains 13 residues. The germline V gene has CDR1 SGHTS and CDR2 YDEGEE. The CDR3 loop is CASSLGQGNGYTF. The CDR3, as DNA: TGTGCCAGCAGCTTGGGGCAGGGGAATGGCTACACCTTC.

V gene TRBV6-4 combines with J gene TRBJ1-2; TRBD1 is a possible D gene (5 bases). This CDR3 is 14 amino acids long. The V end was cut by 0 bases, the J end by 6 bases, with 11 bases between. The V gene's germline CDR1 is MRHNA and CDR2 SNTAGT. The CDR3 is CASSDSRGSDGYTF. CDR3 DNA: TGTGCCAGCAGTGACTCTCGGGGGAGCGATGGCTACACCTTC.